The 17 T cell receptor beta chains below come from one sample, sequenced in a study of control samples from healthy donors and cancer patients (dated by TCRdb to about 2020). The library was generated by the immunoSEQ multiplex PCR assay. TCRdb limited this immuneACCESS table to in-frame rearrangements with V and J called. A share of clones is missing; checked studies link under half to unresolved V genes, and the rest is unexplained. A total of about 100,000 clones appear in this sample, roughly 90% of them only once. The ten largest make up 15% to 20% of the sample. Sequences were obtained from blood. The receptors come from a woman between 50 and 59 years old in good health.

The chain recombines TRBV27 with TRBJ1-4; D perhaps matches TRBD1 (5 bases). The germline gives CDR1 MNHEY, CDR2 SMNVEV (reference sequence). The length of the CDR3 is 16 residues. V was cut by 5 bases and J by 7 bases, with 20 bases left in between. DNA of the CDR3: TGTGCCAGCAGTCCCTACTCCGGGACCCGCGGTGAAAAACTGTTTTTT. It translates to CASSPYSGTRGEKLFF.

V and J are TRBV18 and TRBJ2-3; D uncertain. The V end was cut by 1 base, the J end by 5 bases, with 16 bases between. The CDR3 consists of 16 residues. Germline lookup yields CDR1 KGHSH and CDR2 LQKENI. The CDR3 coding sequence is TGTGCCAGCTCACCACTGGCCGGCCAAATGGGAGATACGCAGTATTTT. Residues: CASSPLAGQMGDTQYF.

The rearrangement joins TRBV14 to TRBJ2-7, with D unresolved. The germline CDR1 and CDR2 sequences are SGHDN and FVKESK. Deletions cut 4 bases from V and 0 bases from J, with 10 bases between. This CDR3 has 14 residues. DNA for the CDR3: TGTGCCAGCAGCCGCAAGAGGAGCTCCTACGAGCAGTACTTC. This translates into CASSRKRSSYEQYF. The full variable domain, completed using reference TRBV14 and TRBJ2-7, is EAGVTQFPSHSVIEKGQTVTLRCDPISGHDNLYWYRRVMGKEIKFLLHFVKESKQDESGMPNNRFLAERTGGTYSTLKVQPAELEDSGVYFCASSRKRSSYEQYFGPGTRLTVT.

V is TRBV30 and J is TRBJ1-5; 7 bases fit TRBD1. Germline trimming cut 1 base from V and 9 bases from J; bases unmatched to any gene: 6. Germline V gene data show CDR1 as GTSNPN and CDR2 as SVGIG (reference sequence). This CDR3 region has 13 residues. CDR3 DNA: TGTGCCTGGAGTGGACAGGGAAGGGGGCCCCAGCATTTT. It codes for CAWSGQGRGPQHF.

This clone was picked up many times. The CDR3 here is CATSSEAGREYNEQFF. CDR3 DNA sequence: TGTGCCACCAGCAGCGAAGCGGGGCGGGAGTACAATGAGCAGTTCTTC. The chain combines TRBV15 with TRBJ2-1; 7 bases match TRBD2. CDR1 is LNHNV and CDR2 is YYDKDF in the germline V gene (reference sequence). Losses at the gene ends were 3 bases for V and 4 bases for J; bases not matched to a gene: 9. There are 16 residues in the CDR3.

This chain's CDR3 is CASSSLSTDTQYF. The CDR3 bases are TGTGCCAGCAGTTCCTTAAGCACAGATACGCAGTATTTT. V gene TRBV27 combines with J gene TRBJ2-3; D not resolved. Per the germline V gene, CDR1 is MNHEY and CDR2 is SMNVEV (reference sequence). CDR3 length: 13 residues. The V end was cut by 4 bases, the J end by 0 bases, with 5 bases between.

The DNA for the CDR3 is TGTGCCAGCATGGGGGCACGGGAAAAACTGTTTTTT. It encodes CASMGAREKLFF. The chain joins TRBV6-5 to TRBJ1-4; D might be TRBD1 (6 bases). Deletions cut 7 bases from V and 8 bases from J, with 11 bases between. The CDR3 is made up of 12 amino acids. Germline CDR1 reads MNHEY; CDR2 reads SVGAGI.

The chain combines TRBV7-9 with TRBJ2-7; D is uncertain. V lost 5 bases and J 5 bases, leaving 13 bases between the germline ends. Germline V gives CDR1 SEHNR, CDR2 FQNEAQ (reference sequence). This CDR3 is 13 amino acids long. The CDR3 reads CASSPTNRNEQYV. For the CDR3, the DNA is TGTGCCAGCAGCCCTACAAATCGCAACGAGCAGTACGTC.

The chain links TRBV4-1 to TRBJ1-1, with no clear D. The V and J ends lost 2 bases and 0 bases respectively, with 10 bases between them. The CDR3 contains 15 residues. CDR1 MGHRA and CDR2 YSYEKL come from the germline V gene. CDR3 nucleotide sequence: TGCGCCAGCAGCCAACTTGGGTATATGAACACTGAAGCTTTCTTT. Translating it yields CASSQLGYMNTEAFF.

The gene calls are TRBV6-5 and TRBJ2-5; 8 bases are a match to TRBD1. The junction had 9 bases not matched to a gene; V was cut back by 6 bases and J by 9 bases. Germline lookup yields CDR1 MNHEY and CDR2 SVGAGI. CDR3 length: 13 residues. CDR3 DNA: TGTGCCAGCAGGATTGGACAGGGAAGGGCCCAGTACTTC. Amino acid sequence: CASRIGQGRAQYF.

The V gene is TRBV6-6, the J gene TRBJ2-7; D possibly corresponds to TRBD2 (6 bases). CDR3 length: 12 amino acids. Germline V gene lookup returns CDR1 MNHNY and CDR2 SVGAGI (reference sequence). V was clipped by 10 bases and J by 4 bases, with 14 bases between them. The CDR3 DNA reads TGTGCCACTGCGGGACTTCAATACGAGCAGTACTTC. This translates into CATAGLQYEQYF.

The chain employs TRBV7-2 and TRBJ2-5; 9 positions agree with TRBD2. The germline V gene has CDR1 SGHTA and CDR2 FQGNSA. Germline trimming cut 2 bases from V and 0 bases from J; bases unmatched to any gene: 7. The CDR3 runs 17 residues. The CDR3 protein is CASSLWLAGGYQETQYF. CDR3 sequence (DNA): TGTGCCAGCAGCTTATGGCTCGCGGGAGGGTACCAAGAGACCCAGTACTTC. Full variable domain (outside the CDR3, taken from reference TRBV7-2 and TRBJ2-5): GAGVSQSPSNKVTEKGKDVELRCDPISGHTALYWYRQSLGQGLEFLIYFQGNSAPDKSGLPSDRFSAERTGGSVSTLTIQRTQQEDSAVYLCASSLWLAGGYQETQYFGPGTRLLVL.

The rearrangement joins TRBV19 to TRBJ1-1; no clear D. V gave up 6 bases and J gave up 4 bases, with 9 bases separating them. The length of the CDR3 is 12 residues. Germline CDR1 reads LNHDA; CDR2 reads SQIVND (reference sequence). CDR3 region: CASSDGFTEAFF. CDR3 in DNA: TGTGCCAGTAGCGACGGATTCACTGAAGCTTTCTTT. Based on the CDR3 plus reference TRBV19 and TRBJ1-1, the full variable domain is DGGITQSPKYLFRKEGQNVTLSCEQNLNHDAMYWYRQDPGQGLRLIYYSQIVNDFQKGDIAEGYSVSREKKESFPLTVTSAQKNPTAFYLCASSDGFTEAFFGQGTRLTVV.

This chain links TRBV15 with TRBJ1-1; the D gene is possibly TRBD1 (6 bases). The germline gives CDR1 LNHNV, CDR2 YYDKDF (reference sequence). This CDR3 is built from 15 residues. Deletions cut 3 bases from V and 1 base from J, with 12 bases between. DNA of the CDR3: TGTGCCACCAGCAGCGACGGACAGCCGAACACTGAAGCTTTCTTT. Its protein is CATSSDGQPNTEAFF. Full variable domain (outside the CDR3, taken from reference TRBV15 and TRBJ1-1): DAMVIQNPRYQVTQFGKPVTLSCSQTLNHNVMYWYQQKSSQAPKLLFHYYDKDFNNEADTPDNFQSRRPNTSFCFLDIRSPGLGDTAMYLCATSSDGQPNTEAFFGQGTRLTVV.

The CDR3 protein is CAWREDRVNYGYTF. CDR3 coding DNA: TGTGCCTGGAGGGAAGACAGGGTTAACTATGGCTACACCTTC. The chain employs TRBV30 and TRBJ1-2; TRBD1 aligns across 7 bases. CDR1 and CDR2 (germline): GTSNPN, SVGIG (reference sequence). Unmatched junction bases numbered 5, after V lost 3 bases and J lost 1 base. This CDR3 comprises 14 residues. Full variable domain (remainder filled in from reference TRBV30 and TRBJ1-2): SQTIHQWPATLVQPVGSPLSLECTVEGTSNPNLYWYRQAAGRGLQLLFYSVGIGQISSEVPQNLSASRPQDRQFILSSKKLLLSDSGFYLCAWREDRVNYGYTFGSGTRLTVV.

This clone was detected a few times. The chain employs TRBV5-1 and TRBJ2-7, with D unresolved. Germline values: CDR1 SGHRS, CDR2 YFSETQ. The germline V and J ends were trimmed by 0 bases and 6 bases, with 10 bases remaining between them. The CDR3 contains 13 residues. The CDR3 spells CASSLVVGGEQYF. The CDR3, as DNA: TGCGCCAGCAGCTTGGTTGTCGGCGGCGAGCAGTACTTC.

The chain uses TRBV12-5 and TRBJ2-1; no clear D. The V and J ends lost 7 bases and 7 bases respectively, with 14 bases between them. CDR3 length equals 13 residues. Germline values: CDR1 LGHNT, CDR2 FRNRAP. CDR3 protein: CASARSENNEQFF. DNA of the CDR3: TGTGCTAGTGCCCGGTCGGAGAATAATGAGCAGTTCTTC.